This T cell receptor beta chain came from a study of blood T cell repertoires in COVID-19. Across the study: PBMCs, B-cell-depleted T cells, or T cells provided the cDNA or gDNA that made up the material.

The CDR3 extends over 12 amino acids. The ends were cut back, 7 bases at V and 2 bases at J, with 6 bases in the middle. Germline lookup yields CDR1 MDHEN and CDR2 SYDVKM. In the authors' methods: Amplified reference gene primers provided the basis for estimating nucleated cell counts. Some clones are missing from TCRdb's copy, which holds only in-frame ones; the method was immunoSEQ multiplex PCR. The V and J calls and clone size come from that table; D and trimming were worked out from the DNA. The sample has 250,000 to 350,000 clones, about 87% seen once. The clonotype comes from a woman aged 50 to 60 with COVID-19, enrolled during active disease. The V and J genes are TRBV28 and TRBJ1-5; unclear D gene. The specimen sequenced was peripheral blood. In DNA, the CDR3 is TGTGCCAGCAACTATGGCAATCAGCCCCAGCATTTT. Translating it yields CASNYGNQPQHF.